The rows below give T cell receptor beta chains drawn from one sample of a study of T cell changes during pregnancy in multiple sclerosis. Produced via immunoSEQ multiplex PCR; TCRdb's table is partial and in-frame only. The repertoire holds over 60,000 clones, with 95% to 97% as singletons. The sample in question was CD8+ T cells from peripheral blood mononuclear cells, obtained after pregnancy. Source of these receptors: a female donor with multiple sclerosis, enrolled in a pregnancy study. The CDR3 runs from the conserved cysteine through the conserved F or W. The order of the fields is V gene, J gene, D gene, CDR3 DNA, CDR3 protein. A D gene is named only where the DNA matches it firmly.

TRBV4-2	TRBJ2-7	TRBD1	TGTGCCAGCAGCCTCCTCAGGGACAGCCGCTACGAGCAGTACTTC	CASSLLRDSRYEQYF
TRBV27	TRBJ2-5	TRBD2	TGTGCCAGCAGTTCCGGACTAGCGGGACTGACCCAGTACTTC	CASSSGLAGLTQYF
TRBV19	TRBJ1-5	NA	TGTGCCAGTAGTATTTCGGTCCCAGGGGCTAGCAATCAGCCCCAGCATTTT	CASSISVPGASNQPQHF
TRBV6-1	TRBJ2-7	NA	TGTGCCAGCAGTGAAGAGCTCTACGAGCAGTACTTC	CASSEELYEQYF
TRBV28	TRBJ1-2	TRBD1	TGTGCCAGCAGTCTGGTCGGACAGGGAGTGTTTTCTGGCTACACCTTC	CASSLVGQGVFSGYTF
TRBV10-3	TRBJ1-6	TRBD1	TGTGCCATCTCGGACAGGGGATTATCACCCCTCCACTTT	CAISDRGLSPLHF
TRBV5-6	TRBJ2-1	TRBD1	TGTGCCAGCAGCTTGGAGGGACAGGGTGTTTTGAATGAGCAGTTCTTC	CASSLEGQGVLNEQFF
TRBV5-1	TRBJ1-5	NA	TGCGCCAGCAGCTTGGGGCAGGGCCTGAATCAGCCCCAGCATTTT	CASSLGQGLNQPQHF
TRBV4-1	TRBJ1-2	TRBD1	TGCGCCAGCAGCCCGGGACAGGGGGTCTCTGGCTACACCTTC	CASSPGQGVSGYTF
TRBV27	TRBJ1-3	NA	TGTGCCAGCAGTTTACGGGGTAGGGGAAACACCATATATTTT	CASSLRGRGNTIYF
TRBV27	TRBJ2-7	TRBD2	TGTGCCAGCATGGAACTAGCGGGAACCTACGAGCAGTACTTC	CASMELAGTYEQYF
TRBV2	TRBJ2-5	TRBD1	TGTGCCAGCAGTGACCCCACGACAGGGGGCTCCCAAGAGACCCAGTACTTC	CASSDPTTGGSQETQYF
TRBV5-6	TRBJ1-5	NA	TGTGCCAGCAGTTCTACAGGGTCTCAGCCCCAGCATTTT	CASSSTGSQPQHF